The clone carrying this T cell receptor beta chain has just a few counts. The data are from a study of CD8+ T cells in alopecia areata. The wider study: Tofacitinib administration to treated patients was oral, at 5 to 10 mg twice daily. Tofacitinib exposure lasted 6 to 18 months, followed by 6 months off drug.

Looked up from germline, CDR1 is MNHNS and CDR2 is SASEGT. The CDR3 is 14 residues long. The junction had 1 base not matched to a gene; V was cut back by 0 bases and J by 6 bases. Extraction of RNA preceded its reverse transcription into cDNA, which served as the sequencing template. Sequencing was performed with immunoSEQ multiplex PCR; in TCRdb, only in-frame clones are kept and a portion is missing. The sample holds over 150,000 clones, approximately 62% seen once. From alopecia areata patients, lesional scalp punch biopsies and peripheral blood were collected. It was from PBMCs that CD4+ and CD8+ T cells were sorted.

The receptor was isolated from a human donor with alopecia areata. The specimen comprised CD4+ T cells sorted from blood, sampled at week 0. The V gene is TRBV6-1, the J gene TRBJ2-7, with 11 bases lining up with TRBD2. The CDR3 nucleotides are TGTGCCAGCAGTGAAGCGGGACTAGCGGCCGAGCAGTACTTC. Translation: CASSEAGLAAEQYF.